Presented here are 6 T cell receptor beta chains from one specimen sequenced in a study of shared clonotypes between healthy human individuals. Measured with immunoSEQ multiplex PCR; TCRdb has only the in-frame clones, and not every one. Of roughly 2,000,000 clones listed, over 85% are singletons. Naive CD8 isolation took CD45RO-negative cells positively selected for CCR7 and excluded terminally differentiated effector memory CD45RA+ cells. Sequenced material: naive CD8+ T cells sorted from blood. These TCRs come from a man younger than 30 in good health.

The chain recombines TRBV6-1 with TRBJ1-5; D is ambiguous. Per germline, CDR1 MNHNS and CDR2 SASEGT. The CDR3 runs 13 residues. V was trimmed by 0 bases and J by 11 bases, leaving 11 bases between them. CDR3 DNA sequence: TGTGCCAGCAGTGAAGCTGTGGGTGCAGCCCAGCATTTT. Translating gives CASSEAVGAAQHF.

J is TRBJ2-3 and V is TRBV2, with no clear D. The CDR3 is 9 residues long. The V gene lost 7 bases and the J gene lost 4 bases, with 0 bases spanning the gap. Germline loops: CDR1 SNHLY, CDR2 FYNNEI. The CDR3 loop reads CASTDTQYF. CDR3 sequence (DNA): TGTGCCAGCACAGATACGCAGTATTTT.

The chain joins TRBV11-3 to TRBJ2-5, with 10 nucleotides matching TRBD1. This CDR3 contains 15 residues. CDR1 and CDR2 (germline): SGHNT, YENEEA. Trimming took 0 bases from V and 3 from J; bases not matched to a gene: 1. This chain's CDR3 is CASSLDGTGEETQYF. Here the CDR3 DNA reads TGTGCCAGCAGCTTAGACGGGACAGGGGAAGAGACCCAGTACTTC. Looking up the rest from reference TRBV11-3 and TRBJ2-5 gives the full variable domain: EAGVVQSPRYKIIEKKQPVAFWCNPISGHNTLYWYLQNLGQGPELLIRYENEEAVDDSQLPKDRFSAERLKGVDSTLKIQPAELGDSAVYLCASSLDGTGEETQYFGPGTRLLVL.

The V gene is TRBV4-3, the J gene TRBJ2-1; TRBD2 agrees at 11 bases. J gave up 7 bases and V 3 bases, and 8 bases lay outside the gene matches. The CDR3 totals 16 residues. Germline lookup yields CDR1 LGHNA and CDR2 YSLEER. CDR3 nucleotide sequence: TGCGCCAGCAGCCAGATAGCGGGAGGGCCAAGGAATGAGCAGTTCTTC. Translating gives CASSQIAGGPRNEQFF.

The genes are TRBV28 and TRBJ2-5; TRBD2 agrees at 9 bases. With V trimmed by 1 base and J by 5 bases, 5 bases remained unmatched. The CDR3 totals 15 residues. From germline, CDR1 is MDHEN and CDR2 SYDVKM. This CDR3 reads CASSLLAGEVETQYF. Here the CDR3 DNA reads TGTGCCAGCAGTTTATTAGCGGGGGAGGTGGAGACCCAGTACTTC.

This rearrangement joins TRBV15 to TRBJ2-3, with 10 bases fitting TRBD2. This CDR3 spans 18 amino acids. Germline V CDR1 and CDR2: LNHNV, YYDKDF (reference sequence). The V segment lost 0 bases and the J segment 4 bases; nucleotides outside the gene matches: 10. CDR3 sequence reads: CATSRDWSLAGDADTQYF. DNA of the CDR3: TGTGCCACCAGCAGAGATTGGAGCCTAGCGGGAGACGCAGATACGCAGTATTTT.